Below are 2 T cell receptor beta chains sequenced from a single sample in a study of Ad26.COV2.S vaccination and SARS-CoV-2 variants. Sequenced by immunoSEQ multiplex PCR; TCRdb stores in-frame clones only, minus some. The sample yields hundreds of thousands of clones, 88% seen once. Sample treatment: roughly 18 received Ad26.COV2.S at low or high dose, single or two shots; roughly five received placebo; per-sample allocation not given. Specimens were obtained on day 63 following the first vaccine or placebo injection. The specimen was peripheral blood, collected in a trial of Ad26.COV2.S vaccine versus placebo. Receptor source: a person between 18 and 65 years old who received the Ad26.COV2.S COVID-19 vaccine or a placebo.

The genes are TRBV28 and TRBJ1-4, with 7 positions matching TRBD1. Losses at the gene ends were 5 bases for V and 7 bases for J; bases not matched to a gene: 13. Germline V gives CDR1 MDHEN, CDR2 SYDVKM. This CDR3 contains 16 residues. CDR3: CASSTATGYRVEKLFF. CDR3 coding DNA: TGTGCCAGCAGTACCGCGACAGGGTATAGGGTTGAAAAACTGTTTTTT.

This clone was seen only a few times. The V and J genes are TRBV2 and TRBJ1-5; 9 nucleotides match TRBD1. Germline V gives CDR1 SNHLY, CDR2 FYNNEI. The length of the CDR3 is 15 residues. V shed 6 bases and J 4 bases; nucleotides not matched to a gene: 7. The CDR3 loop reads CASRQTGGLNQPQHF. CDR3 DNA: TGTGCCAGCAGGCAGACAGGGGGTCTGAATCAGCCCCAGCATTTT.